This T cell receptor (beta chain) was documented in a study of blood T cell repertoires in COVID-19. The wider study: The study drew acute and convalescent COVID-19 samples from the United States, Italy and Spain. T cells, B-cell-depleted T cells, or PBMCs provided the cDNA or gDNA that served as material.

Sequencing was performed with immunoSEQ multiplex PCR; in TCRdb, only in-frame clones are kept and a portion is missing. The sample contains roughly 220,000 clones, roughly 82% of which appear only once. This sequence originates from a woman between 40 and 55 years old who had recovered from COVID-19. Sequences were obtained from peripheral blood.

CDR3 in amino acids: CASSSFDRTVYGYTF. The CDR3 nucleotides read TGTGCCAGCAGCTCGTTTGACAGAACAGTTTATGGCTACACCTTC. The rearrangement uses TRBV5-6 and TRBJ1-2; tentative D call: TRBD1 (5 bases). V was shortened by 3 bases and J by 5 bases, with 17 bases between the two germline ends. Germline V gene data show CDR1 as SGHDT and CDR2 as YYEEEE. The CDR3 totals 15 residues. Full variable domain (rest looked up from reference TRBV5-6 and TRBJ1-2): DAGVTQSPTHLIKTRGQQVTLRCSPKSGHDTVSWYQQALGQGPQFIFQYYEEEERQRGNFPDRFSGHQFPNYSSELNVNALLLGDSALYLCASSSFDRTVYGYTFGSGTRLTVV.